These T cell receptor beta chains were read from a single sample in a study of shared clonotypes between healthy human individuals. Clones were read by immunoSEQ multiplex PCR, and TCRdb kept only the in-frame ones, dropping some. The sample holds over 2 million clones; under 95% are singletons and the top ten take roughly 0.34%. The material sequenced was naive CD4+ T cells from PBMCs. These receptors originate from a man aged 18 to 29 in good health. Some clones in this sample may be carry-over from other donors' samples. The CDR3 runs from the conserved cysteine through the conserved F or W. D genes are given only for firm matches. Size tells how often a clone was seen (once, few, many) or the class of an expanded clone, and some rows leave it out.

V gene	clone size	J gene	D gene	CDR3 DNA	CDR3 protein
TRBV5-1	.	TRBJ2-1	.	TGCGCCAGCAGCTTGCAGTCTATCCACAATGAGCAGTTCTTC	CASSLQSIHNEQFF
TRBV5-5	.	TRBJ1-1	.	TGTGCCAGCAGCTTGGTGGGGGGTTCGATGAACACTGAAGCTTTCTTT	CASSLVGGSMNTEAFF
TRBV5-1	.	TRBJ2-1	.	TGCGCCAGCAGCTTGCGGTCAAGGGGACATGAGCAGTTCTTC	CASSLRSRGHEQFF
TRBV5-6	.	TRBJ2-3	TRBD2	TGTGCCAGCAGCCCTGGGGGGGGATTCACAGATACGCAGTATTTT	CASSPGGGFTDTQYF
TRBV5-6	.	TRBJ2-7	.	TGTGCCAGCAGCCCCGCCGGGGGCACTGAGCAGTACTTC	CASSPAGGTEQYF
TRBV30	.	TRBJ2-7	.	TGTGCCTGGAGTGGGGGATTACGAAGCTCCTACGAGCAGTACTTC	CAWSGGLRSSYEQYF
TRBV11-2	.	TRBJ2-5	TRBD1	TGTGCCAGCAGCTTTATGACAGGGGGAGAAGAGACCCAGTACTTC	CASSFMTGGEETQYF
TRBV6-4	.	TRBJ2-1	.	TGTGCCAGCAGTGACCGAGCAAGCGCCTACAATGAGCAGTTCTTC	CASSDRASAYNEQFF
TRBV9	once	TRBJ1-3	.	TGTGCCAGCAGCGTAGGGGGCTACGGGGACACCATATATTTT	CASSVGGYGDTIYF
TRBV19	.	TRBJ2-1	.	TGTGCCAGTAGTATCAGGTCGAGGGACAATGAGCAGTTCTTC	CASSIRSRDNEQFF
TRBV6-1	.	TRBJ1-1	.	TGTGCCAGCAGTGAAAGGGGCTACAGGCTGAACACTGAAGCTTTCTTT	CASSERGYRLNTEAFF
TRBV7-9	.	TRBJ2-5	.	TGTGCCAGCAGCCCGTCACTAGTCTCAGAGACCCAGTACTTC	CASSPSLVSETQYF
TRBV7-3	.	TRBJ1-1	TRBD1	TGTGCCAGCAGCGAAACAGGGGGTACTGAAGCTTTCTTT	CASSETGGTEAFF
TRBV6-5	.	TRBJ2-2	.	TGTGCCAGCAGTTACGAGGGAGAAACCGGGGAGCTGTTTTTT	CASSYEGETGELFF
TRBV11-1	.	TRBJ1-1	.	TGTGCCAGCAGCCCTCTCCGTGACAGAAAAGCTTTCTTT	CASSPLRDRKAFF
TRBV18	.	TRBJ2-4	TRBD1	TGTGCCAGCTCACCACTGACAGGGAGTCGGTCCAAAAACATTCAGTACTTC	CASSPLTGSRSKNIQYF
TRBV19	.	TRBJ2-1	TRBD2	TGTGCCAGTAGTATGAGAACGGGAGGAAACAATGAGCAGTTCTTC	CASSMRTGGNNEQFF
TRBV7-9	.	TRBJ1-2	.	TGTGCCAGCAGCTCCGCCGACTATGGCTACACCTTC	CASSSADYGYTF
TRBV5-1	.	TRBJ2-1	TRBD2	TGCGCCAGCAGGTCCGGGACTAGCGCCTACAATGAGCAGTTCTTC	CASRSGTSAYNEQFF
TRBV7-7	.	TRBJ2-3	.	TGTGCCAGCAGCCCACAGGGGAGGGGTACAGATACGCAGTATTTT	CASSPQGRGTDTQYF
TRBV6-6	.	TRBJ2-1	TRBD2	TGTGCCAGCAGTTACGGGACTAGGGGTGTCGGTGAGCAGTTCTTC	CASSYGTRGVGEQFF
TRBV4-1	.	TRBJ1-3	.	TGCGCCAGCAGCCAAGATTGGACAGCTGGAAACACCATATATTTT	CASSQDWTAGNTIYF
TRBV6-5	once	TRBJ1-1	TRBD1	TGTGCCAGCAGTTCTGTCAGGGGGCCTGAAGCTTTCTTT	CASSSVRGPEAFF
TRBV19	.	TRBJ1-1	.	TGTGCCAGTAGTATAGTTAACAGGGTGGACACTGAAGCTTTCTTT	CASSIVNRVDTEAFF
TRBV7-9	.	TRBJ2-7	.	TGTGCCAGCAGCTTAGCGGAATCCTACGAGCAGTACTTC	CASSLAESYEQYF
TRBV4-3	once	TRBJ2-1	.	TGCGCCAGCAGCCAAGATAGGGGGACTGTTACCAATGAGCAGTTCTTC	CASSQDRGTVTNEQFF
TRBV5-1	.	TRBJ2-5	.	TGCGCCAGCAGCTTACAGGACCAAGAGACCCAGTACTTC	CASSLQDQETQYF
TRBV12-2	.	TRBJ1-1	.	TGTGCAAGTCGCTCTCTCCTCTCCCACACTGAAGCTTTCTTT	CASRSLLSHTEAFF
TRBV19	.	TRBJ1-5	TRBD1	TGTGCCAGTACCTCGGACAGGGGGATAAATCAGCCCCAGCATTTT	CASTSDRGINQPQHF
TRBV27	.	TRBJ2-7	.	TGTGCCAGCAGTCAAGGGTGGGGGGACGCCTACGAGCAGTACTTC	CASSQGWGDAYEQYF
TRBV7-2	.	TRBJ2-7	.	TGTGCCAGCAGCTCGCCCACCGGGGGCTTCTTTGAGCAGTACTTC	CASSSPTGGFFEQYF
TRBV18	.	TRBJ1-4	.	TGTGCCAGCTCACGGCCTAATGAAAAACTGTTTTTT	CASSRPNEKLFF
TRBV2	.	TRBJ2-3	.	TGTGCCAGCCGTGGGTCGGGTACGGGCAAGGATCGTCCAGATACGCAGTATTTT	CASRGSGTGKDRPDTQYF
TRBV7-9	.	TRBJ2-5	.	TGTGCCAGCAGCTTTAGCGGACAAGAGACCCAGTACTTC	CASSFSGQETQYF
TRBV4-2	once	TRBJ1-5	TRBD1	TGTGCCAGCAGCCAAGATGGACAGGCAGGGGCGGGTGAGCCCCAGCATTTT	CASSQDGQAGAGEPQHF
TRBV7-2	.	TRBJ2-5	TRBD2	TGTGCCAGCAGCTTGTATGGGACTAGCGGGAGGGGTAAGACCCAGTACTTC	CASSLYGTSGRGKTQYF
TRBV7-3	.	TRBJ2-2	.	TGTGCCAGCAGCTTAACTCCTGGACTACCTAACACCGGGGAGCTGTTTTTT	CASSLTPGLPNTGELFF
TRBV2	once	TRBJ2-7	TRBD1	TGTGCCAGCAGTCTTTTGGGACAGGGCTACGAGCAGTACTTC	CASSLLGQGYEQYF
TRBV2	.	TRBJ1-5	.	TGTGCCAGCAGTACACAGGGAAGCCTAAGCAATCAGCCCCAGCATTTT	CASSTQGSLSNQPQHF
TRBV11-3	.	TRBJ1-3	.	TGTGCCAACTCGCACGGAAACACCATATATTTT	CANSHGNTIYF
TRBV28	.	TRBJ1-5	TRBD1	TGTGCCAGCAGCGTAATATCCGGGACAGGGAGCAATCAGCCCCAGCATTTT	CASSVISGTGSNQPQHF
TRBV27	.	TRBJ2-3	TRBD1	TGTGCCAGCAGTGTCCGGGACAGGGGACTCACAGATACGCAGTATTTT	CASSVRDRGLTDTQYF
TRBV28	.	TRBJ2-7	.	TGTGCCAGCAGTTTATATCCACGCGGGACCTCCTCGGGTGAGCAGTACTTC	CASSLYPRGTSSGEQYF
TRBV27	.	TRBJ1-1	.	TGTGCCAGCAGCCTCAACGGGTGGGGCCAGGACACTGAAGCTTTCTTT	CASSLNGWGQDTEAFF
TRBV9	.	TRBJ2-1	TRBD2	TGTGCCAGCAGCCCCGGGGGGTCCACCTACAATGAGCAGTTCTTC	CASSPGGSTYNEQFF
TRBV19	.	TRBJ1-2	TRBD1	TGTGCCAGTAGTAGCCGGGACAGCTATGGCTACACCTTC	CASSSRDSYGYTF
TRBV11-2	.	TRBJ2-3	.	TGTGCCAGCAGCCCGCAGGGACTTTTTACAGATACGCAGTATTTT	CASSPQGLFTDTQYF
TRBV15	.	TRBJ1-2	.	TGTGCCACCAGCAGAGAGGCAGGAAGTTGGTATGGCTACACCTTC	CATSREAGSWYGYTF
TRBV6-6	.	TRBJ2-4	.	TGTGCCAGCAGTGATACAGGGTTCCCGGGAAACATTCAGTACTTC	CASSDTGFPGNIQYF
TRBV28	.	TRBJ2-2	.	TGTGCCAGCAGAGAGGTGCGGACCGGGGAGCTGTTTTTT	CASREVRTGELFF
TRBV5-1	.	TRBJ1-2	TRBD1	TGCGCCAGCAGCTTGGCCGCGGCAGGGGGCGGAAACTATGGCTACACCTTC	CASSLAAAGGGNYGYTF
TRBV5-5	once	TRBJ1-5	.	TGTGCCAGCAGCTCCACCCCAAATCAGCCCCAGCATTTT	CASSSTPNQPQHF
TRBV27	.	TRBJ1-2	.	TGTGCCAGCAGTTTGAGGGGGAACTATGGCTACACCTTC	CASSLRGNYGYTF
TRBV6-6	.	TRBJ2-7	TRBD2	TGTGCCAGCAGCCTTCGACTAGCTGGTTACGAGCAGTACTTC	CASSLRLAGYEQYF
TRBV2	.	TRBJ2-7	.	TGTGCCAGCAGTGGTTTGGGCTACGAGCAGTACTTC	CASSGLGYEQYF